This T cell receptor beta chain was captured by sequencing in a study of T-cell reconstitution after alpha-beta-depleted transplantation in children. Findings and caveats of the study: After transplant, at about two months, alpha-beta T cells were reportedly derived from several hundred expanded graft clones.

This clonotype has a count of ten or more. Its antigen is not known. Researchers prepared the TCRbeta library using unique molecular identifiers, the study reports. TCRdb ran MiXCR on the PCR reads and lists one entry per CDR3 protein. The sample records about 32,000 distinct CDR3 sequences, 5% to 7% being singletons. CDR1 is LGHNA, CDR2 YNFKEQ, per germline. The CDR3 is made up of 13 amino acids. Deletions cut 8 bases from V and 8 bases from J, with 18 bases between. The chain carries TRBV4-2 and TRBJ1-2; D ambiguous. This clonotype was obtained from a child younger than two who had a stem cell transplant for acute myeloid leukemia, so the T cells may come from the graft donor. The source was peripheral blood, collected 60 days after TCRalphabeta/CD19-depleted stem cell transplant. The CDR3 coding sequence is TGTGCCAGCGGTAATCCTTCCCAATTAGGCTACACCTTC. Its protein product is CASGNPSQLGYTF.